The next 23 T cell receptor beta chains were all read from a single sample in a study of shared clonotypes between healthy human individuals. Sequencing was performed with immunoSEQ multiplex PCR; in TCRdb, only in-frame clones are kept and a portion is missing. Among hundreds of thousands of clones, around 80% were seen once, and the ten largest hold around 11%. Sequencing was carried out using PBMCs. Every receptor here comes from a woman aged 40-49 years in good health. Some clones in this sample may be carry-over from other donors' samples.

This clone was seen a single time. The chain links TRBV7-2 to TRBJ2-7, with TRBD2 as a possible D gene (5 bases). The CDR3 extends over 13 amino acids. CDR1 SGHTA and CDR2 FQGNSA come from the germline V gene. With 3 bases removed from V and 4 bases from J, the gap between germline ends came to 10 bases. CDR3: CASSFYGSYEQYF. CDR3 bases: TGTGCCAGCAGCTTCTATGGGAGTTACGAGCAGTACTTC.

About this clone itself: Being one base from a much bigger clone, this may be a read error. This chain joins TRBV4-1 and TRBJ2-1; tentatively, D is TRBD2 (5 bases). The CDR3 loop spans 16 amino acids. Per germline, CDR1 MGHRA and CDR2 YSYEKL. The CDR3 coding sequence is TGCGCCAGCAACCAAGATTTCCCTTTGAGGGTTCATGAGCAGTTCTTC. It specifies CASNQDFPLRVHEQFF.

The chain couples TRBV18 to TRBJ2-7, with 10 positions matching TRBD2. Germline V gives CDR1 KGHSH, CDR2 LQKENI. V lost 1 base, J lost 2 bases, and 2 bases stayed unmatched. The CDR3 spans 15 residues. CDR3 nucleotide sequence: TGTGCCAGCTCACCACGGACTAGCGGAGCCTACGAGCAGTACTTC. Translated: CASSPRTSGAYEQYF.

The chain links TRBV19 to TRBJ1-2, with unresolved D. The CDR3 runs 13 residues. The V and J ends lost 2 bases and 6 bases respectively, with 10 bases between them. Germline V gives CDR1 LNHDA, CDR2 SQIVND (reference sequence). The CDR3 nucleotides are TGTGCCAGTAGTATAAAAGGGAGCCATGGCTACACCTTC. It specifies CASSIKGSHGYTF.

This clone was counted ten times or more. This rearrangement joins TRBV7-9 to TRBJ2-5; TRBD2 is a possible D gene (5 bases). Trimming took 3 bases from V and 3 from J, leaving 14 bases between them. The CDR3 spans 15 residues. Germline CDR1 is SEHNR and CDR2 is FQNEAQ (reference sequence). The CDR3 protein is CASSLGAGRKETQYF. The CDR3 coding sequence is TGTGCCAGCAGCTTGGGCGCGGGTAGAAAAGAGACCCAGTACTTC.

The V and J genes are TRBV28 and TRBJ1-1, with D possibly TRBD1 on 5 matching bases. V shed 9 bases and J shed 0 bases, with 23 bases lying between them. There are 17 residues in the CDR3. Germline CDR1 is MDHEN and CDR2 is SYDVKM. CDR3 DNA sequence: TGTGCCAGTGCCAAGTGGGGGGGGGAATTGTTGAACACTGAAGCTTTCTTT. Residues: CASAKWGGELLNTEAFF.

Remarks on this clone: The same CDR3 can be traced to other DNA sequences in this sample. The chain joins TRBV29-1 to TRBJ2-7; 7 nucleotides align to TRBD1. This CDR3 is 11 amino acids long. Germline V gene data show CDR1 as SQVTM and CDR2 as ANQGSEA. V was pared by 6 bases and J by 6 bases, with 5 bases of the junction left unmatched. Here the CDR3 reads CSVAGGGEQYF. CDR3 in DNA: TGCAGCGTCGCAGGGGGTGGCGAGCAGTACTTC.

The V and J genes are TRBV11-3 and TRBJ2-7, with 9 positions matching TRBD1. Trimming removed 5 bases from V and 7 bases from J; junction bases left unmatched: 9. The CDR3 consists of 14 residues. CDR1 is SGHNT and CDR2 is YENEEA in the germline V gene. The CDR3 DNA reads TGTGCCAGCAGCCCCCGGGACAGGGTGGGAGAGCAGTACTTC. Translating gives CASSPRDRVGEQYF. Based on the CDR3 plus reference TRBV11-3 and TRBJ2-7, the full variable domain is EAGVVQSPRYKIIEKKQPVAFWCNPISGHNTLYWYLQNLGQGPELLIRYENEEAVDDSQLPKDRFSAERLKGVDSTLKIQPAELGDSAVYLCASSPRDRVGEQYFGPGTRLTVT.

The rearrangement joins TRBV9 to TRBJ1-3, with D hard to call. The V gene lost 1 base and the J gene lost 0 bases, with 5 bases spanning the gap. The germline gives CDR1 SGDLS, CDR2 YYNGEE. The CDR3 runs 14 residues. The CDR3 DNA is TGTGCCAGCAGCGTACGGGACTCTGGAAACACCATATATTTT. It encodes CASSVRDSGNTIYF.

The chain is built from TRBV2 and TRBJ2-1, with 14 bases that match TRBD2. The CDR3 contains 18 residues. CDR1 SNHLY and CDR2 FYNNEI come from the germline V gene. Trimming cost V 10 bases and J 1 base; bases outside gene matches: 12. The CDR3 loop is CATRGTSGSFESYNEQFF. CDR3 nucleotides: TGTGCCACCCGAGGGACTAGCGGGAGCTTTGAGTCCTACAATGAGCAGTTCTTC.

The chain is built from TRBV10-3 and TRBJ2-3; 16 bases are a match to TRBD2. Germline V lookup: CDR1 ENHRY, CDR2 SYGVKD. The CDR3 spans 16 residues. Trimming removed 8 bases from V and 5 bases from J; junction bases left unmatched: 7. The CDR3 is CAIGGLAGGPGDTQYF. For the CDR3, the DNA is TGTGCCATCGGGGGACTAGCGGGAGGGCCTGGAGATACGCAGTATTTT.

As regards this clone: It may be a read error: a sequence one base away is much more abundant. The chain joins TRBV11-2 to TRBJ2-5, with D perhaps TRBD1 (6 bases). The J call is doubtful: the DNA matches TRBJ2-7 better. Germline CDR1 and CDR2: SGHAT and FQNNGV. The CDR3 consists of 17 residues. The CDR3 DNA follows: TGTGCCAGCAGCTTCACACGGGACACCACCCGATCCTACGAGCAGTACTTC. Protein sequence: CASSFTRDTTRSYEQYF.

In this sample, this clone turned up many times. The same CDR3 also results from other DNA sequences found in this sample. The rearrangement uses TRBV29-1 and TRBJ1-2, with 7 nucleotides matching TRBD1. The CDR3 extends over 17 amino acids. V lost 5 bases and J lost 1; bases outside the gene matches: 16. Germline V gene sequence: CDR1 SQVTM, CDR2 ANQGSEA. The CDR3: CSVPDLTGTADNYGYTF. As DNA, the CDR3 is TGCAGCGTTCCCGACCTAACCGGGACAGCCGATAACTATGGCTACACCTTC.

This clone has a handful of counts. V usage is TRBV19 and J usage is TRBJ2-3; weak D call: TRBD1 (6 bases). The CDR3 is 17 amino acids. The germline V gene has CDR1 LNHDA and CDR2 SQIVND (reference sequence). The V end lost 2 bases, the J end lost 0 bases, and 15 bases lay between the germline ends. The CDR3 DNA is TGTGCCAGTAGTATAAGAAGGTCGACAGGCAGCACAGATACGCAGTATTTT. The encoded protein is CASSIRRSTGSTDTQYF.

This clone appeared once. The V and J genes are TRBV5-4 and TRBJ2-2; 10 bases map to TRBD1. CDR1 SGHNT and CDR2 YYREEE come from the germline V gene (reference sequence). The CDR3 sequence is 15 residues long. V dropped 4 bases and J dropped 6; count of bases not matched to a gene: 6. CDR3 in DNA: TGTGCCAGCAGCCCGGGACAGGGGTACGCCGGGGAGCTGTTTTTT. Encoded protein: CASSPGQGYAGELFF.

The chain joins TRBV9 to TRBJ2-1; D perhaps matches TRBD2 (5 bases). The CDR3 is 14 amino acids. Germline V gene data show CDR1 as SGDLS and CDR2 as YYNGEE. V was pared by 3 bases and J by 4 bases, with 11 bases between. Here the CDR3 reads CASSDPGLYNEQFF. The DNA for the CDR3 is TGTGCCAGCAGCGATCCCGGACTTTACAATGAGCAGTTCTTC.

The chain combines TRBV18 with TRBJ2-3; D is unclear. This CDR3 comprises 16 residues. Looked up from germline, CDR1 is KGHSH and CDR2 is LQKENI. Deletions cut 0 bases from V and 0 bases from J, with 10 bases between. Here the CDR3 reads CASSPPRGPSTDTQYF. The CDR3 DNA is TGTGCCAGCTCACCACCCCGCGGCCCTAGCACAGATACGCAGTATTTT.

The chain carries TRBV5-1 and TRBJ1-1, with D hard to call. CDR1 is SGHRS, CDR2 YFSETQ, per germline. The CDR3 contains 14 residues. V dropped 3 bases and J dropped 0 bases, with 9 bases sitting between them. This CDR3 reads CASSSSGMNTEAFF. The CDR3, as DNA: TGCGCCAGCAGCTCTTCCGGAATGAACACTGAAGCTTTCTTT.

As regards this clone: A much larger clone lies a single base off, so this may be a read error. Within the sample, other DNA sequences also encode this same CDR3. This chain links TRBV10-2 with TRBJ2-2; D not resolved. The CDR3 runs to 14 residues. Germline-derived CDR1 and CDR2 are WSHSY and SAAADI. CDR3 residues: CASKLDVNTGELFF. The DNA of the CDR3 is TGCGCCAGCAAGCTAGACGTGAACACCGGAGAGCTGTTTTTT.

V usage is TRBV19 and J usage is TRBJ2-1; D may be TRBD2 (6 bases). Germline CDR1 reads LNHDA; CDR2 reads SQIVND (reference sequence). CDR3 size: 14 residues. With 3 bases removed from V and 9 bases from J, the gap between germline ends came to 15 bases. CDR3 nucleotides: TGTGCCAGTAGTATTCGGGAGCGAGCGGGTGAGCAGTTCTTC. Translated: CASSIRERAGEQFF.

CDR3 bases: TGTGCTAGTGGTTCCCTGGGGACTGAAGCTTTCTTT. It specifies CASGSLGTEAFF. V gene TRBV12-5 combines with J gene TRBJ1-1; D not resolved. V dropped 4 bases and J dropped 5 bases, with 8 bases sitting between them. The CDR3 runs 12 residues. Germline V gene sequence: CDR1 LGHNT, CDR2 FRNRAP.

This clone was detected only once. The rearrangement uses TRBV28 and TRBJ2-5; 7 bases are a match to TRBD2. The assigned J gene may be wrong: the sequence end matches TRBJ2-7 better. The CDR3 extends over 14 amino acids. Germline V gene lookup returns CDR1 MDHEN and CDR2 SYDVKM. CDR3 nucleotide sequence: TGTGCCAGGTCTTCGCGGGAGAGGTGCTACGAGCAGTACTTC. Its protein product is CARSSRERCYEQYF.

V is TRBV30 and J is TRBJ2-2; D is possibly TRBD1 (7 bases). CDR1 GTSNPN and CDR2 SVGIG come from the germline V gene (reference sequence). The CDR3 is made up of 16 amino acids. Trimming left V 3 bases short and J 0 bases short, with 14 bases between. CDR3 nucleotide sequence: TGTGCCTGGAGATGGGCGGGGACAGCGAACACCGGGGAGCTGTTTTTT. It specifies CAWRWAGTANTGELFF.